This TCR beta chain was identified during a study of long-term antiretroviral therapy in people with HIV (dated by TCRdb to between 2022 and 2023). Regarding the complete study: The earliest samples were collected about a decade before the 2015 WHO recommendation for immediate ART, when ART was typically delayed until CD4 counts fell. Whether ART initiation and durable HIV suppression were associated with changes in peripheral blood TRB repertoire composition and diversity was tested in a retrospective serial study. A total of around 190 cryopreserved PBMC samples came from a few dozen adults with confirmed HIV infection and were collected serially over a mean of roughly six years (range 1-12). Of the approximately 28 participants with HIV, approximately 11 were female. No cross-contamination during QIAcube processing turned up in test extractions that ran a monoclonal T-cell line alongside about 30 polyclonal samples. Overall study outcomes, separate from this receptor: Owing to limited PBMC availability, only the TCR beta chain was sequenced, without alpha chain pairing. Narrower CDR3 length ranges were observed in HIV repertoires than in controls, and an antigen-experienced repertoire with only a slight naive shift after ART was suggested by the network structure. Inferences about post-ART repertoire changes were limited because no data were available on ART adherence, viral resistance or therapy changes. ART initiation was associated with a significant increase in TRB diversity, but diversity stayed significantly below transplant donor controls even after long-term ART. The repertoire was dominated across all time points by expanded TRB clones identified before ART initiation, although this dominance was seen to fluctuate and to decrease in many PLHIV after ART. The samples were dated from about 2004 to 2017, and the ART regimens that were used may be less effective than current ART regimens. Unsorted PBMC were profiled instead of sorted CD4+ and CD8+ T cells because pre-ART samples had limited cell numbers.

The immunoSEQ hsTCRB v3.0 assay was used at survey level resolution to sequence the TRB variable region. The targeted TRB sequencing depth was about 35,000-55,000 T-cell genomes per sample. TRB libraries were pooled and sequenced on an Illumina MiSeq using a v3 150-cycle kit. On the study's bioinformatics: Repertoire analysis was performed in R inside a reproducible Nextflow workflow that covered QC, data transformation and analysis. LymphoSeq2, an R package for AIRR-Seq data exploration, was used to implement custom analyses. A few samples yielding fewer than 5000 total TRB sequences were excluded, leaving 188 analyzed HIV repertoires. Among the approximately 180 HIV repertoires that were kept, under 60 were collected before ART initiation and about 130 were collected after ART initiation. Repertoires were downsampled to 5000 TRB nucleotide sequences, and summary statistics were averaged over 100 downsampling iterations. Only TRB sequences with CDR3 regions of at least seven amino acids were retained for analysis. Diversity was assessed using a clonality score derived from Shannon entropy and using the Gini coefficient. In the repertoire networks, any two of the top 5000 CDR3 amino acid sequences were linked whenever the two sequences differed by an edit distance of one. GLIPH2 predicted antigen specificity groups and MHC restriction for TRB CDR3 amino acid sequences. To flag known associations with CMV, EBV, HIV or tissue antigens, CDR3 amino acid sequences were compared against VDJdb and McPAS-TCR. Pre-ART, post-ART and control groups were compared with Wilcoxon signed-rank tests and Holm-Bonferroni correction. TCRdb obtained this table from immuneACCESS and retained in-frame rearrangements with V and J assigned. These tables miss some clones; where compared with another copy, unresolved V genes account for less than half of the shortfall, and the remainder is unexplained. V and J calls plus clone size are reproduced from that table; the DNA served to infer D and trimming. Here the sample has 30,000 to 40,000 clones; roughly 76% occur a single time. Approximately 5.1% of the sample is taken by the ten largest.

As for this clone: Its specific antigen is unknown. No much larger clone exists at a distance of one base, and base qualities are not known.

The germline V gene yields MRHNA for CDR1 and SNTAGT for CDR2. V loses 3 bases, J loses 3 bases, and the germline ends lie 12 bases apart. Its CDR3 holds 14 amino acids, cysteine through phenylalanine. Of the read, only the CDR3 DNA is kept; its 42 bases are in frame from base 1. Participants were included only if at least one PBMC sample before ART initiation and at least two post-ART samples were available. All participants with HIV were treated in the United States of America. Before DNA extraction, cryopreserved samples containing roughly 0.9-11 million PBMC were thawed and washed. At the time of the earliest PBMC sample for each participant with HIV, ages ranged from about 23 to 60 years. Per participant, PBMC samples came from 1-4 timepoints prior to ART initiation and 2-8 timepoints following ART initiation, for a median of 7 samples. Serial HIV viral load, CD4+ T-cell count, ART history and demographic data were obtained for every participant. A Qiagen kit on a QIAcube was used to extract genomic DNA from unsorted PBMC, with samples processed in batches of 12.

The input for sequencing was unsorted PBMCs, taken 1.5 years after starting antiretroviral therapy. This sequence originates from a young man with HIV. The rearrangement combines TRBV6-4 with TRBJ2-7; perhaps TRBD2 is the D gene, with 6 bases matching. The base sequence is TGTGCCAGCAGTGAGCGGGCGGGAAACTACGAGCAGTACTTC. This encodes CASSERAGNYEQYF.